This T cell receptor (beta chain) derives from a study of shared clonotypes between healthy human individuals (dated by TCRdb to 2018 to 2021). At the level of the whole study: A few men and two women, aged 18 to 49 years, made up the cohort. Different laboratories and diverse techniques were used to prepare libraries and sequence TCR repertoires, to increase sequencing depth and limit assay-specific biases. Per donor, leukapheresis produced somewhere between about 0.94 and 9 billion PBMCs. The study deeply sequenced blood TCR repertoires of roughly five healthy adults to estimate repertoire size and the extent of clonotype sharing between individuals. Broader findings and caveats from the paper: The genetic and exposure-history diversity represented was limited by the small number of donors. Based on pairwise subsampling, the degree of clonotype sharing among donors was expected to be affected by sequencing depth. Sampling was restricted to blood, and TCR repertoires in tissues likely differ from the TCR repertoires found in blood.

Using the deep immunoSEQ assay, multiplex PCR amplified TCR CDR3 regions from genomic DNA. For each cell subset, the extracted genomic DNA was distributed evenly across all wells of several immunoSEQ 96-well plates, and each plate served as one replicate. Each replicate PCR for unsorted PBMC received approximately 300 ng genomic DNA, equal to 30,000 or so T cell genomes. Unsorted PBMC genomic DNA was sequenced across ten immunoSEQ deep assay plates. Purified libraries were quantified with a Qubit 3.0 fluorometer, sized on a Bioanalyzer 2100, and re-quantified with the KAPA Library Quantification kit. A separate single-read 150-cycle Illumina NextSeq 550 flow cell was used to sequence each immunoSEQ 96-well plate. For the original study's pipeline: Because the immunoSEQ output included only junctional sequences and no quality scores, the filtering could not be the same as the filtering used for full-length reads. To assign V/J genes and CDR3, sequences were annotated using PyIR, a Python wrapper for IgBLAST v1.9, with IMGT germline references. Reads were filtered out if the reads had weak V/J assignments (E-value above 1e-6), no CDR3, stop codons, out-of-frame junctions, or ambiguous translated residues. V3J clonotypes were defined as sequences sharing the same inferred V gene, J gene, and CDR3 amino acid sequence. Percentage overlap between repertoires was calculated by dividing the number of shared unique clonotypes by the size of the smaller repertoire. Three approaches were used to assess repertoire richness: RTK rarefaction, the Chao1 estimator, and Recon v2.1 estimates of unobserved clonotypes. In its TCRdb copy, this immuneACCESS table keeps in-frame sequences only and misses some clones. Where compared with another copy, unresolved V genes explain less than half of these, and the others have no known cause. Clonal size and the V and J genes are those of that table, whereas D and trimming came from the DNA. A total of approximately 470,000 clones appear in this sample, approximately 80% of them only once. The biggest ten clones account for around 12% of the sample.

V lost 6 bases and J lost 1 base; the stretch between them is 15 bases long. Looking up the germline V gene yields CDR1 MDHEN and CDR2 SYDVKM. Measured from the cysteine to the phenylalanine, the CDR3 is 15 residues long. CDR3 DNA only is kept here, 45 bases in frame from base 1. The donors were healthy, HIV-negative adults with no recently reported acute infections or vaccinations. Every donor was a Caucasian adult living in Nashville, Tennessee, USA. In the unsorted samples, 85 million to 100 million PBMCs were counted, and genomic DNA was extracted using the QIAamp DNA Blood Mini kit. After blood collection by leukapheresis, PBMCs were isolated using Ficoll-Histopaque density gradient centrifugation and then cryopreserved in the vapor phase of liquid nitrogen. This clone was detected only a few times. The antigen it recognizes is unknown. Nothing much larger sits one base from this clone, and base qualities are not available.

The TCR sequence derives from a woman aged 40 to 49 in good health. Some clones in this sample may be carry-over from other donors' samples. Here the chain combines TRBV28 and TRBJ1-1; TRBD1 might be the D gene, on 6 matching bases. The specimen was PBMCs. The DNA reads as follows: TGTGCCAGCAGAAAGGGGGGTCTTAGGAACACTGAAGCTTTCTTT. Translated, it reads CASRKGGLRNTEAFF.